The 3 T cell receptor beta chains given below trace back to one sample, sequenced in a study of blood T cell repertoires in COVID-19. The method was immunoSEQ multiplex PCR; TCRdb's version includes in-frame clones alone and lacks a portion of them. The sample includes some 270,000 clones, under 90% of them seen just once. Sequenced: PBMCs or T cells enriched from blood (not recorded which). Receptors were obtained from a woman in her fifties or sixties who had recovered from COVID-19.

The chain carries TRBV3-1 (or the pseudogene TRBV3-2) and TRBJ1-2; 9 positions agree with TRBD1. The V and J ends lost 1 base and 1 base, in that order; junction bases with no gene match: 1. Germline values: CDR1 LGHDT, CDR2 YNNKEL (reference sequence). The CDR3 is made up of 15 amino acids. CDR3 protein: CASSQGGQGNYGYTF. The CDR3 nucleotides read TGTGCCAGCAGCCAAGGGGGACAGGGTAACTATGGCTACACCTTC.

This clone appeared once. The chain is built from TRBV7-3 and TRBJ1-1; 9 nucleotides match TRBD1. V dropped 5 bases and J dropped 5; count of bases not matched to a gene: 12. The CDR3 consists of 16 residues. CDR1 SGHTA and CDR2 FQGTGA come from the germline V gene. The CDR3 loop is CASSLDTGGEGTEAFF. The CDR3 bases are TGTGCCAGCAGCCTAGATACAGGGGGCGAGGGGACTGAAGCTTTCTTT.

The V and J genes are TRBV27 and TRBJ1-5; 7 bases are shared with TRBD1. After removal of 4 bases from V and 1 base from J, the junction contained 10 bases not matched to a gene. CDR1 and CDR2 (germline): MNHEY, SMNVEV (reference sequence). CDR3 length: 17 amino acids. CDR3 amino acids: CASSSLTGVGSNQPQHF. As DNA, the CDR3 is TGTGCCAGCAGTTCTCTCACAGGGGTCGGGAGCAATCAGCCCCAGCATTTT.